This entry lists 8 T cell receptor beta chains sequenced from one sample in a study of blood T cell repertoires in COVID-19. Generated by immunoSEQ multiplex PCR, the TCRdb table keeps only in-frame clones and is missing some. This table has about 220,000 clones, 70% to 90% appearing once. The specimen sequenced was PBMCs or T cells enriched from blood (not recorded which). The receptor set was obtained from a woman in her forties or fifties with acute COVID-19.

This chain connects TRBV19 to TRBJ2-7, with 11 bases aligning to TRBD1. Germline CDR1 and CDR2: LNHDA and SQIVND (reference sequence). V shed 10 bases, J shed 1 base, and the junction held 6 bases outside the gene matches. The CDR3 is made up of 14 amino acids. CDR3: CATPGQGGSYEQYF. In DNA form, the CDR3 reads TGTGCCACCCCGGGACAGGGGGGGTCCTACGAGCAGTACTTC.

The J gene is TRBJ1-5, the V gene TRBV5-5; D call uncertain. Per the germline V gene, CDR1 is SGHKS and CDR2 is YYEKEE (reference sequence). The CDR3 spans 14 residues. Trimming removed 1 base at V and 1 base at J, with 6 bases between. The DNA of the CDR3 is TGTGCCAGCAGCTTGCTCCTAAGCAATCAGCCCCAGCATTTT. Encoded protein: CASSLLLSNQPQHF.

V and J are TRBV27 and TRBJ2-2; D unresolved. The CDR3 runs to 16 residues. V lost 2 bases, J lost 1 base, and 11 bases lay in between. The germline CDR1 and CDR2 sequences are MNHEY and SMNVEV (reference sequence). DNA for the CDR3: TGTGCCAGCAGTTTACCCCCCGGGTGGAACACCGGGGAGCTGTTTTTT. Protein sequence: CASSLPPGWNTGELFF.

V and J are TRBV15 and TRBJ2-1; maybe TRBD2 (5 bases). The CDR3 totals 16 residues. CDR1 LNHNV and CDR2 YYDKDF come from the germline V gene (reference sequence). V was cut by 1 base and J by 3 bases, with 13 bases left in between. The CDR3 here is CATSRGRVTNYNEQFF. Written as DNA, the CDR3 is TGTGCCACCAGCAGAGGGCGGGTAACCAACTACAATGAGCAGTTCTTC.

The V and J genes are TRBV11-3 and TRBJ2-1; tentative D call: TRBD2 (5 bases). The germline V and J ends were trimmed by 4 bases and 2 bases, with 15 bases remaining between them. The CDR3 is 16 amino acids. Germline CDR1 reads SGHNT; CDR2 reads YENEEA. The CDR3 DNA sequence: TGTGCCAGCAGCTCGAGCCGGGAAATGCCCTACAATGAGCAGTTCTTC. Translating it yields CASSSSREMPYNEQFF.

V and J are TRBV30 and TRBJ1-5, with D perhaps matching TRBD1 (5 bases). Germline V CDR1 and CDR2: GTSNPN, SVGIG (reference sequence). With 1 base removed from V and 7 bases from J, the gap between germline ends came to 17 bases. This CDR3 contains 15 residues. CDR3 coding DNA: TGTGCCTGGAGTGAGGCCGGGGGTTACTTACAGCCCCAGCATTTT. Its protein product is CAWSEAGGYLQPQHF.

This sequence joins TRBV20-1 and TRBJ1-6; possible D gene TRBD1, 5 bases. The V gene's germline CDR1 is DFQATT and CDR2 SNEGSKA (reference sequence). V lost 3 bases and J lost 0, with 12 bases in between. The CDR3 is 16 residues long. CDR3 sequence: CSASDQGSSYNSPLHF. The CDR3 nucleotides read TGCAGTGCTAGTGACCAGGGTAGCTCCTATAATTCACCCCTCCACTTT.

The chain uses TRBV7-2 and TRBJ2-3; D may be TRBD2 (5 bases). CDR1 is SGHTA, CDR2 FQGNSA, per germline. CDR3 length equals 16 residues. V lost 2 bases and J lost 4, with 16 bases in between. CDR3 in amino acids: CASSLSPFAGADTQYF. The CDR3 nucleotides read TGTGCCAGCAGCTTAAGTCCCTTTGCGGGCGCAGATACGCAGTATTTT. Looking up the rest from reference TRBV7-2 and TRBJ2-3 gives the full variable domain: GAGVSQSPSNKVTEKGKDVELRCDPISGHTALYWYRQSLGQGLEFLIYFQGNSAPDKSGLPSDRFSAERTGGSVSTLTIQRTQQEDSAVYLCASSLSPFAGADTQYFGPGTRLTVL.